A selection of T cell receptor beta chains follows, all from one sample in a study of shared clonotypes between healthy human individuals. Some clones are missing from TCRdb's copy, which holds only in-frame ones; the method was immunoSEQ multiplex PCR. The table lists roughly 380,000 clones, 90% to 97% of them singletons, with about 0.34% in the top ten. The sample taken for sequencing was memory CD8+ T cells sorted from blood. The receptors stem from a man aged 25-40 years in good health. The CDR3 runs from the conserved cysteine through the conserved F or W. The D gene is left open where the match is weak. For some rows the clone size is stated as once, few or many, or as a class when expanded; others skip it.

D | size | J | V | DNA | CDR3
NA | NA | TRBJ2-7 | TRBV6-6 | TGTGCCAGCAGTTACTCGGGCGCCAGATCCTACGAGCAGTACTTC | CASSYSGARSYEQYF
NA | NA | TRBJ2-1 | TRBV7-8 | TGTGCCAGCAGCTTAGTATCGGGGCCAAACTACAATGAGCAGTTCTTC | CASSLVSGPNYNEQFF
NA | once | TRBJ1-4 | TRBV4-2 | TGTGCCAGCAGCCAAGCGTCAGGGTTCCCTAATGAAAAACTGTTTTTT | CASSQASGFPNEKLFF
TRBD2 | NA | TRBJ2-7 | TRBV11-1 | TGTGCCAGCAGCCCTGGACTAGCGGGAGACCCTACCTACGAGCAGTACTTC | CASSPGLAGDPTYEQYF
NA | NA | TRBJ1-5 | TRBV28 | TGTGCCAGCCGCTTCGGGGATCGGGGCGGTCAGCCCCAGCATTTT | CASRFGDRGGQPQHF
TRBD2 | NA | TRBJ2-2 | TRBV7-9 | TGTGCCAGCAGCAGAGGACTAGCGGTTTCCACCGGGGAGCTGTTTTTT | CASSRGLAVSTGELFF
TRBD2 | NA | TRBJ2-1 | TRBV5-5 | TGTGCCAGCAGCTTGACTAGCGGGAGCTCCTACAATGAGCAGTTCTTC | CASSLTSGSSYNEQFF
NA | NA | TRBJ2-7 | TRBV29-1 | TGCAGCGTTGCACGGTCCGACCCCTACGAGCAGTACTTC | CSVARSDPYEQYF
NA | NA | TRBJ1-2 | TRBV7-9 | TGTGCCAGCAGCCGGGACAACTATGGCTACACCTTC | CASSRDNYGYTF
NA | NA | TRBJ1-4 | TRBV19 | TGTGCCAGTAGTATCACGTCTGAAAAACTGTTTTTT | CASSITSEKLFF
NA | NA | TRBJ2-7 | TRBV30 | TGTGCCTGGAGGGGCCAAGGGGGTCGGTACGAGCAGTACTTC | CAWRGQGGRYEQYF
NA | NA | TRBJ1-2 | TRBV28 | TGTGCCAGCAGTTTAAGTCCGGGGTATGGCTACACCTTC | CASSLSPGYGYTF
NA | NA | TRBJ1-5 | TRBV27 | TGTGCCAGCAGATTACTTACAGGGTTTGGGACACAGCATTTT | CASRLLTGFGTQHF
NA | NA | TRBJ2-3 | TRBV11-3 | TGTGCCAGCAGCTTAGATAATTTCGATACGCAGTATTTT | CASSLDNFDTQYF
NA | NA | TRBJ2-7 | TRBV28 | TGTGCCAGCAGTCCTAGGTTGACAGGGAGTGTCAGGACTAGGGAGCAGTACTTC | CASSPRLTGSVRTREQYF
NA | NA | TRBJ2-6 | TRBV11-3 | TGTGCCAGCAGCTTACGGACCTCTGGGGCCAACGTCCTGACTTTC | CASSLRTSGANVLTF
NA | NA | TRBJ2-2 | TRBV9 | TGTGCCAGCAGCGAGAGCACTCGACCGGGGGAGCTGTTTTTT | CASSESTRPGELFF
NA | NA | TRBJ2-7 | TRBV10-3 | TGTGCCATCAGTGAGTCCCGGTTGCGGCGGCCCTACGAGCAGTACTTC | CAISESRLRRPYEQYF
TRBD1 | NA | TRBJ2-3 | TRBV28 | TGTGCCAGCCGGGACAGGGTTACAGATACGCAGTATTTT | CASRDRVTDTQYF
NA | NA | TRBJ1-5 | TRBV7-2 | TGTGCCAGCAGCTTAGGGGGGGGAAAGAATCAGCCCCAGCATTTT | CASSLGGGKNQPQHF
NA | NA | TRBJ2-7 | TRBV14 | TGTGCCAGCAGCGGGAGAACCTACGAGCAGTACTTC | CASSGRTYEQYF
TRBD2 | NA | TRBJ2-7 | TRBV27 | TGTGCCAGCAGTCCGCCACTAGCGGGAGCCTACGAGCAGTACTTC | CASSPPLAGAYEQYF
NA | NA | TRBJ1-1 | TRBV15 | TGTGCCACCAGCAAAAAGGACCGGAACACTGAAGCTTTCTTT | CATSKKDRNTEAFF
TRBD2 | NA | TRBJ2-6 | TRBV27 | TGTGCCAGCAGTTATCTAGCGGGGAACTCTGGGGCCAACGTCCTGACTTTC | CASSYLAGNSGANVLTF
TRBD2 | NA | TRBJ2-1 | TRBV27 | TGTGCCAGCAGGCTTCCTAGCGGCAATGAGCAGTTCTTC | CASRLPSGNEQFF
NA | NA | TRBJ2-1 | TRBV5-8 | TGTGCCAGCAGCTTGGGTTATTCTCCCTTACATGAGCAGTTCTTC | CASSLGYSPLHEQFF
NA | NA | TRBJ2-3 | TRBV7-2 | TGTGCCAGCAGCCTTCTAGGTGCCCGACAAACAGATACGCAGTATTTT | CASSLLGARQTDTQYF
NA | NA | TRBJ2-7 | TRBV5-1 | TGCGCCAGCAGCTGGGGGGCGGCCTACGAGCAGTACTTC | CASSWGAAYEQYF
NA | NA | TRBJ2-5 | TRBV9 | TGTGCCAGCAGCGCGGGGCAGCGACAAGAGACCCAGTACTTC | CASSAGQRQETQYF
NA | NA | TRBJ2-5 | TRBV27 | TGTGCCAGCAGTTCACGGACAGCACCTCAAGAGACCCAGTACTTC | CASSSRTAPQETQYF
NA | NA | TRBJ2-5 | TRBV5-1 | TGCGCCAGCAGCTTGGCCCCGGGAGATTGGGAGACCCAGTACTTC | CASSLAPGDWETQYF
NA | NA | TRBJ2-1 | TRBV30 | TGTGCCTGGGGGGGGACAGCCTCCTACAATGAGCAGTTCTTC | CAWGGTASYNEQFF
TRBD1 | NA | TRBJ1-1 | TRBV19 | TGTGCCAGTAGTAGTGGGACAGCCGGAGGGACTGAAGCTTTCTTT | CASSSGTAGGTEAFF
TRBD2 | NA | TRBJ2-5 | TRBV7-9 | TGTGCCAGCAGCTTAGGACTAGCGGGAGGGCAAGAGACCCAGTACTTC | CASSLGLAGGQETQYF
TRBD1 | NA | TRBJ1-5 | TRBV6-6 | TGTGCCAGCAGGACAGGGAGCAATCAGCCCCAGCATTTT | CASRTGSNQPQHF
NA | NA | TRBJ2-4 | TRBV7-9 | TGTGCCAGCAGGTCGGGGGATGGGGGAAACATTCAGTACTTC | CASRSGDGGNIQYF
TRBD1 | NA | TRBJ1-1 | TRBV6-5 | TGTGCCGCCTACAGGGGCAGGAACACTGAAGCTTTCTTT | CAAYRGRNTEAFF
TRBD1 | once | TRBJ2-2 | TRBV12-5 | TGTGCTAGTGGGGCAGGGGGCTTGTCATGGAGCACCGGGGAGCTGTTTTTT | CASGAGGLSWSTGELFF
TRBD1 | NA | TRBJ1-5 | TRBV4-2 | TGTGCCAGCAGCGACCACAGGGGAGAGCCCCAGCATTTT | CASSDHRGEPQHF
NA | NA | TRBJ2-1 | TRBV2 | TGTGCCAGCAGATCAGATAACCCTTACAATGAGCAGTTCTTC | CASRSDNPYNEQFF
TRBD2 | NA | TRBJ2-5 | TRBV5-1 | TGCGCCAGCAGCTTGGGACTAGCGGGAGGGAGGAGAGAGACCCAGTACTTC | CASSLGLAGGRRETQYF
NA | NA | TRBJ2-7 | TRBV5-6 | TGTGCCAGCAGCGGTCGGGAGCGGAGCTCCTACGAGCAGTACTTC | CASSGRERSSYEQYF
NA | NA | TRBJ1-3 | TRBV15 | TGTGCCACCAGCAGTGTTACAGGGTCTGGAAACACCATATATTTT | CATSSVTGSGNTIYF
TRBD2 | NA | TRBJ2-1 | TRBV7-9 | TGTGCCAGCAGCTTAGCTAGCGGGAGGGACAATGAGCAGTTCTTC | CASSLASGRDNEQFF
NA | NA | TRBJ2-7 | TRBV11-2 | TGTGCCAGCACCAATGGGTGGGGGGCCGTTACCTACGAGCAGTACTTC | CASTNGWGAVTYEQYF
TRBD2 | NA | TRBJ2-7 | TRBV11-1 | TGTGCCAGCAGCTTATCGTCAGCGGGAGGAAGCTACGAGCAGTACTTC | CASSLSSAGGSYEQYF
NA | NA | TRBJ2-1 | TRBV25-1 | TGTGCCAGCAGTGATATTGGGACCCGACGTCCCAATGAGCAGTTCTTC | CASSDIGTRRPNEQFF
NA | once | TRBJ2-2 | TRBV19 | TGTGCCAGTAGTATAGGCACCGGGGAGCTGTTTTTT | CASSIGTGELFF
NA | once | TRBJ2-7 | TRBV6-6 | TGTGCCAGCAGTTACCGGGTGCGGGACGAGCAGTACTTC | CASSYRVRDEQYF
TRBD2 | NA | TRBJ2-5 | TRBV5-5 | TGTGCCAGCAGCTCCAGCGGGAGGGGGGAGACCCAGTACTTC | CASSSSGRGETQYF
NA | NA | TRBJ2-1 | TRBV5-1 | TGCGCCAGCAGCACCCTAGGATCCGGGGGCAATGAGCAGTTCTTC | CASSTLGSGGNEQFF
NA | NA | TRBJ2-2 | TRBV6-5 | TGTGCCAGCAGCGCCCGGAGGGGGGGAGGGGAGCTGTTTTTT | CASSARRGGGELFF
NA | NA | TRBJ1-5 | TRBV6-1 | TGTGCCAGCAGGGGGGGCAGGGGTGGCAATCAGCCCCAGCATTTT | CASRGGRGGNQPQHF
NA | NA | TRBJ1-1 | TRBV5-1 | TGCGCCAGCAGAAGAGAGAACACTGAAGCTTTCTTT | CASRRENTEAFF